This T cell receptor beta chain was recorded in a study of T-cell memory formation after mild COVID-19. The overall study: Clusters of TCRs were largely donor specific. General study findings and limits: Cross-reactive memory seemingly joined, as some responding clones were found in pre-infection memory. Shrinking CD4+ clones resided mostly in CM and EM, and CD8+ ones in EMRA.

In its sample, this clonotype was seen a few times. What it binds is unknown. TCRdb re-called the 5' RACE reads through MiXCR, storing one row per CDR3 protein. Among under 300,000 distinct CDR3 sequences listed, about a sixth were seen once. The TCR comes from a man between 18 and 29 years old who had mild COVID-19 (a few samples of this study predate the infection). Cell type and time point are not known. Material for sequencing was PBMCs or a T cell subset sorted from them (not recorded which).

The CDR3 nucleotides are TGTGCCAGCTCACCCCTGAGGTTGACTAGCGGGGGGAAAAATGAGCAGTTCTTC. This translates into CASSPLRLTSGGKNEQFF. This chain uses TRBV18 with TRBJ2-1; 13 bases line up with TRBD2. With 3 bases clipped from V and 7 bases from J, the junction kept 12 bases outside the gene matches. Germline V gene sequence: CDR1 KGHSH, CDR2 LQKENI. This CDR3 has 18 amino acids.